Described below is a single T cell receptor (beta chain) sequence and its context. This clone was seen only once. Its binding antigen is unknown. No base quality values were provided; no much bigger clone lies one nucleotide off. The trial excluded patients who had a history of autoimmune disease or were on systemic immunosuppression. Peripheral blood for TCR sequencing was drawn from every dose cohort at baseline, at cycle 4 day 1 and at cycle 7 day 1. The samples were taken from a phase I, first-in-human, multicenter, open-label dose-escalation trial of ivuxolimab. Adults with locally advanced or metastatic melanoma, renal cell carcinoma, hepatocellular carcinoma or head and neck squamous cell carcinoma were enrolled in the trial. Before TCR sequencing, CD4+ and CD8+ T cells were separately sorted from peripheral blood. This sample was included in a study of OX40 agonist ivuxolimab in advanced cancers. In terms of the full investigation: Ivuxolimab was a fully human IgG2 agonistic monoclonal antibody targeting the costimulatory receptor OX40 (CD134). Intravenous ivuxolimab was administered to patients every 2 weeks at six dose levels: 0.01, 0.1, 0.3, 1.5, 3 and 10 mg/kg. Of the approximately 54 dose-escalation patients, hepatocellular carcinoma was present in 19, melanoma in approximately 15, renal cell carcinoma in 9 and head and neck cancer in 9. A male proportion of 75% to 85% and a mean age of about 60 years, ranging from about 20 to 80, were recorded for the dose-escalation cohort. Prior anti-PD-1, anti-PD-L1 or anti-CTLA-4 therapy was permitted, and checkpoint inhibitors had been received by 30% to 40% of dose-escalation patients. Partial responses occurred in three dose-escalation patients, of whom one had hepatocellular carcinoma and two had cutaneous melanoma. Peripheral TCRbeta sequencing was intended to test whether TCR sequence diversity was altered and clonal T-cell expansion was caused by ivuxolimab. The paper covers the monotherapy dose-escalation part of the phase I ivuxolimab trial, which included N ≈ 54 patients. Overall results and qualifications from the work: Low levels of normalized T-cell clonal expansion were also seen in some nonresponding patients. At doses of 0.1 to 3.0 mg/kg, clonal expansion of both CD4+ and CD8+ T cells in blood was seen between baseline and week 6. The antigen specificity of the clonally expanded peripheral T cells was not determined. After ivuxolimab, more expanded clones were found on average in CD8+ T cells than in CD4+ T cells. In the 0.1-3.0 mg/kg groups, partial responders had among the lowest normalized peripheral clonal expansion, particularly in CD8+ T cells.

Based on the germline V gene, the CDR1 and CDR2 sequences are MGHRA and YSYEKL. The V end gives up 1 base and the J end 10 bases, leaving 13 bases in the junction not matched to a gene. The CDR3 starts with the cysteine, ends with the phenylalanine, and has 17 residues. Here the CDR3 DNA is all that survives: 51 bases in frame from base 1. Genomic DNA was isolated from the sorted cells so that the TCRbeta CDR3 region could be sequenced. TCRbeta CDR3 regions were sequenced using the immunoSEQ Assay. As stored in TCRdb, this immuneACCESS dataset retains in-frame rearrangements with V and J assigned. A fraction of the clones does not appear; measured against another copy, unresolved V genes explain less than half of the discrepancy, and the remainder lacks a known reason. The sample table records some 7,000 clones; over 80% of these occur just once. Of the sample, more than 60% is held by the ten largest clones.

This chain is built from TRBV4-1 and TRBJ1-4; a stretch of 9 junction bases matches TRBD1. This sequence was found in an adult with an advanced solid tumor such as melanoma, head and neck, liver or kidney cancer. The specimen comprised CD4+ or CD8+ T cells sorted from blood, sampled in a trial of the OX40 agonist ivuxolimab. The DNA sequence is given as TGCGCCAGCAGCCAAGTAGGGACAGGGTTAAGCCAAGGAAAACTGTTTTTT. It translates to CASSQVGTGLSQGKLFF.